One and the same sample provided the 24 T cell receptor beta chains below, sequenced in a study of CD8+ T cells in alopecia areata. As the sequencing template, cDNA was produced by extracting RNA and reverse transcribing it. Sequencing used immunoSEQ multiplex PCR; TCRdb keeps in-frame clones, though not all of them. The data contain about 200,000 clones, 50% to 70% of them seen just once; the ten biggest clones take up 0.45%. The sequencing here drew on CD4+ T cells sorted from blood, taken at week 0. The source of these receptors is a human donor with alopecia areata.

This clone has more than one count but fewer than ten. This chain links TRBV29-1 with TRBJ2-2, with 10 bases fitting TRBD2. The germline V gene has CDR1 SQVTM and CDR2 ANQGSEA. The CDR3 consists of 15 residues. The V gene end was trimmed by 6 bases and the J gene end by 5 bases; junction bases not matched to a gene: 9. The chain's CDR3 is CSVRRLAGETGELFF. The CDR3 DNA reads TGCAGCGTCCGACGGCTAGCGGGAGAAACCGGGGAGCTGTTTTTT.

V gene TRBV28 combines with J gene TRBJ2-1, with 14 positions matching TRBD2. Germline-derived CDR1 and CDR2 are MDHEN and SYDVKM. The CDR3 is 18 amino acids. With 4 bases clipped from V and 3 bases from J, the junction kept 8 bases outside the gene matches. The CDR3 region is CASSSSGTSGGSYNEQFF. The CDR3, as DNA: TGTGCCAGCAGTTCCTCCGGGACTAGCGGGGGCAGCTACAATGAGCAGTTCTTC.

V is TRBV30 and J is TRBJ1-5, with no clear D. Looked up from germline, CDR1 is GTSNPN and CDR2 is SVGIG (reference sequence). The CDR3 runs 14 residues. Trimming removed 0 bases at V and 5 bases at J, with 11 bases between. As DNA, the CDR3 is TGTGCCTGGAGTGTATGGACGCAGGATCAGCCCCAGCATTTT. Translating gives CAWSVWTQDQPQHF.

The chain recombines TRBV5-6 with TRBJ1-2; unclear D gene. Trimming removed 4 bases at V and 3 bases at J, with 10 bases between. The germline CDR1 and CDR2 sequences are SGHDT and YYEEEE. The CDR3 consists of 13 residues. The CDR3: CASSLTDDYGYTF. The CDR3, as DNA: TGTGCCAGCAGCCTTACAGACGACTATGGCTACACCTTC.

CDR3 bases: TGTGCCAGCAGCCCCGCGGGACGGCGCAATCAGCCCCAGCATTTT. Its translation is CASSPAGRRNQPQHF. The rearrangement uses TRBV11-2 and TRBJ1-5, with a tentative D call TRBD1 (5 bases). The CDR3 runs 15 residues. CDR1 is SGHAT, CDR2 FQNNGV, per germline. The ends were cut back, 5 bases at V and 2 bases at J, with 13 bases in the middle.

The V gene is TRBV5-1, the J gene TRBJ1-4; weak D call: TRBD1 (5 bases). The V end was cut by 7 bases, the J end by 0 bases, with 16 bases between. The CDR3 consists of 16 residues. Per germline, CDR1 SGHRS and CDR2 YFSETQ. The CDR3 coding sequence is TGCGCCAGCCGTGGGGCAGGACCTGCAACTAATGAAAAACTGTTTTTT. This sequence encodes CASRGAGPATNEKLFF.

This clone has a handful of counts. This chain connects TRBV14 to TRBJ1-2; no clear D. V lost 3 bases and J 5 bases, leaving 10 bases between the germline ends. The CDR3 is 13 amino acids. Germline V gene sequence: CDR1 SGHDN, CDR2 FVKESK. CDR3 DNA sequence: TGTGCCAGCAGCCAGGGGATGCTATATGGCTACACCTTC. Translation: CASSQGMLYGYTF.

This chain joins TRBV29-1 and TRBJ1-2; the D is unclear. Germline V gene lookup returns CDR1 SQVTM and CDR2 ANQGSEA. Trimming pared 4 bases from V and 3 bases from J, leaving 9 bases between. This CDR3 has 12 residues. The CDR3 here is CSVVEGHYGYTF. The CDR3 region has the DNA TGCAGCGTTGTAGAGGGTCACTATGGCTACACCTTC.

This sequence joins TRBV5-4 and TRBJ2-7, with TRBD2 identical over 7 bases. Germline V CDR1 and CDR2: SGHNT, YYREEE (reference sequence). The CDR3 runs to 14 residues. V lost 3 bases, J lost 7 bases, and 10 bases stayed unmatched. CDR3 residues: CASSYAGVTGEQYF. In DNA form, the CDR3 reads TGTGCCAGCAGCTACGCGGGAGTGACGGGGGAGCAGTACTTC.

The rearrangement links TRBV7-8 to TRBJ2-1, with 9 bases identical to TRBD2. Germline V gene lookup returns CDR1 SGHVS and CDR2 FQNEAQ. Unmatched junction bases numbered 7, after V lost 1 base and J lost 9 bases. The CDR3 consists of 15 residues. CDR3 region: CASSLVRTSVGEQFF. The CDR3 bases are TGTGCCAGCAGCTTAGTGCGGACTAGCGTTGGTGAGCAGTTCTTC.

This clone was counted once. J is TRBJ1-5 and V is TRBV7-4, with no clear D. Germline V gives CDR1 SGHVT, CDR2 SQSDAQ. This CDR3 has 14 residues. V dropped 1 base and J dropped 0 bases, with 4 bases sitting between them. This CDR3 is CASSLDGSNQPQHF. CDR3 sequence (DNA): TGTGCCAGCAGCTTAGACGGTAGCAATCAGCCCCAGCATTTT.

This clone was detected only a few times. The chain uses TRBV19 and TRBJ2-1; D may match TRBD1 or TRBD2 (5 bases each). The CDR3 is 16 residues long. V lost 7 bases and J lost 9, with 25 bases in between. Germline V CDR1 and CDR2: LNHDA, SQIVND (reference sequence). The DNA for the CDR3 is TGTGCCAGTACCCCAACCGGGACGGCCTCGGGCGGTGAGCAGTTCTTC. This gives the protein CASTPTGTASGGEQFF. Full variable domain (outside the CDR3, taken from reference TRBV19 and TRBJ2-1): DGGITQSPKYLFRKEGQNVTLSCEQNLNHDAMYWYRQDPGQGLRLIYYSQIVNDFQKGDIAEGYSVSREKKESFPLTVTSAQKNPTAFYLCASTPTGTASGGEQFFGPGTRLTVL.

This chain connects TRBV19 to TRBJ1-1; no clear D gene. This CDR3 contains 13 residues. V dropped 5 bases and J dropped 1 base, with 8 bases sitting between them. Germline CDR1 LNHDA, CDR2 SQIVND (reference sequence). CDR3 loop: CASSYKGNTEAFF. The DNA for the CDR3 is TGTGCCAGTAGTTATAAGGGGAACACTGAAGCTTTCTTT. Full variable domain (outside the CDR3, taken from reference TRBV19 and TRBJ1-1): DGGITQSPKYLFRKEGQNVTLSCEQNLNHDAMYWYRQDPGQGLRLIYYSQIVNDFQKGDIAEGYSVSREKKESFPLTVTSAQKNPTAFYLCASSYKGNTEAFFGQGTRLTVV.

The chain joins TRBV9 to TRBJ2-2; D is unresolved. The CDR3 sequence is 15 residues long. Trimming took 1 base from V and 1 from J, leaving 8 bases between them. The germline V gene encodes CDR1 SGDLS and CDR2 YYNGEE. CDR3 sequence: CASSVSAVNTGELFF. The DNA of the CDR3 is TGTGCCAGCAGCGTATCAGCCGTGAACACCGGGGAGCTGTTTTTT.

The chain uses TRBV14 and TRBJ1-6, with D tentatively TRBD1 (6 bases). The V gene lost 0 bases and the J gene lost 15 bases, with 9 bases spanning the gap. The CDR3 sequence is 12 residues long. Germline V lookup: CDR1 SGHDN, CDR2 FVKESK. CDR3 nucleotides: TGTGCCAGCAGCCAAGAGAGGGGGGGCCTCCACTTT. It codes for CASSQERGGLHF.

The rearrangement joins TRBV18 to TRBJ2-3, with 8 bases fitting TRBD1. This CDR3 comprises 17 residues. Losses at the gene ends were 6 bases for V and 0 bases for J; bases not matched to a gene: 11. From germline, CDR1 is KGHSH and CDR2 LQKENI. CDR3 DNA: TGTGCCAGCTCCCGCCAAGGGACAGGCCGAAGCACAGATACGCAGTATTTT. It codes for CASSRQGTGRSTDTQYF.

This clone was seen a handful of times. The chain uses TRBV30 and TRBJ1-1; TRBD1 is a possible D gene (5 bases). CDR1 is GTSNPN and CDR2 is SVGIG in the germline V gene (reference sequence). The CDR3 loop spans 13 amino acids. Trimming left V 0 bases short and J 0 bases short, with 5 bases between. CDR3 nucleotides: TGTGCCTGGAGTGTAGGGGTGAACACTGAAGCTTTCTTT. Its protein is CAWSVGVNTEAFF.

The gene calls are TRBV28 and TRBJ1-2, with D possibly matching TRBD1 (6 bases). This CDR3 is 14 amino acids long. Germline loops: CDR1 MDHEN, CDR2 SYDVKM. With 5 bases removed from V and 4 bases from J, the gap between germline ends came to 14 bases. Here the CDR3 reads CASSLHREFYGYTF. The CDR3 nucleotides are TGTGCCAGCAGTCTTCACAGGGAGTTCTATGGCTACACCTTC.

As for this clone: The same CDR3 arises from other DNA sequences in this sample as well. This rearrangement joins TRBV20-1 to TRBJ2-5, with D unclear. Trimming removed 3 bases at V and 2 bases at J, with 4 bases between. Per germline, CDR1 DFQATT and CDR2 SNEGSKA (reference sequence). This CDR3 is 11 amino acids long. The CDR3, as DNA: TGCAGTGCTAGGATTCAAGAGACCCAGTACTTC. The encoded protein is CSARIQETQYF.

V and J are TRBV6-1 and TRBJ1-5; 9 bases agree with TRBD1. In germline, CDR1 is MNHNS, CDR2 SASEGT. This CDR3 region has 19 residues. After removal of 0 bases from V and 6 bases from J, the junction contained 15 bases not matched to a gene. The chain's CDR3 is CASSEAHVSGTGFGQPQHF. For the CDR3, the DNA is TGTGCCAGCAGTGAAGCTCATGTCTCCGGGACAGGGTTCGGTCAGCCCCAGCATTTT.

The CDR3 bases are TGTGCCTGGAGTCTCCCTGCAGAAGCTTTCTTT. Translating it yields CAWSLPAEAFF. V gene TRBV30 combines with J gene TRBJ1-1; no firm D call. Trimming took off 2 bases at V and 8 bases at J, with 9 bases between the two ends. The CDR3 has 11 residues. Germline V CDR1 and CDR2: GTSNPN, SVGIG (reference sequence).

The chain is built from TRBV9 and TRBJ2-3; the D is unclear. Germline assignment: CDR1 SGDLS and CDR2 YYNGEE. Trimming stripped 4 bases from V and 0 bases from J, with 15 bases between. The CDR3 has 16 amino acids. The CDR3 DNA sequence: TGTGCCAGCAGCCCCCGCCCCGCCACTAGCACAGATACGCAGTATTTT. It yields the protein CASSPRPATSTDTQYF.

This clone was observed a few times. The rearrangement links TRBV29-1 to TRBJ2-5; 7 bases agree with TRBD1. J gave up 2 bases and V 6 bases, and 12 bases lay outside the gene matches. Looked up from germline, CDR1 is SQVTM and CDR2 is ANQGSEA. The CDR3 loop spans 15 amino acids. CDR3 sequence: CSVSEQGLPQETQYF. The CDR3, as DNA: TGCAGCGTAAGTGAACAGGGGCTACCTCAAGAGACCCAGTACTTC.

This rearrangement joins TRBV5-1 to TRBJ2-2; unclear D gene. This CDR3 comprises 14 residues. Between the trimmed V and J ends, which lost 4 bases and 6 bases, there was a span of 13 bases. Per the germline V gene, CDR1 is SGHRS and CDR2 is YFSETQ. CDR3 sequence reads: CASSPSRVSGELFF. The CDR3 bases are TGCGCCAGCAGCCCAAGCCGGGTGTCCGGGGAGCTGTTTTTT.